These 5 T cell receptor beta chains came from one sample sequenced in a study of T-cell memory formation after mild COVID-19. TCRdb re-derived calls from the 5' RACE reads in MiXCR, one entry per CDR3 protein. The data hold approximately 89,000 distinct CDR3 sequences, with about 13% observed a single time. The sequencing sample was made of PBMCs or a T cell subset sorted from them (not recorded which). These receptors were collected from a man between 18 and 35 years old who had mild COVID-19 (a few samples of this study predate the infection). Cell type and time point are not known.

This clonotype was observed a handful of times. This rearrangement joins TRBV20-1 to TRBJ1-6; D perhaps matches TRBD1 (6 bases). V lost 2 bases to trimming and J lost 10 bases, with 18 bases between them. The germline CDR1 and CDR2 sequences are DFQATT and SNEGSKA (reference sequence). The CDR3 totals 15 residues. The CDR3, as DNA: TGCAGTGCTAGAAGGGGGAAGTTGGGGGTATCACCCCTCCACTTT. Its translation is CSARRGKLGVSPLHF.

This clonotype was detected only a few times. The rearrangement links TRBV12-3 or TRBV12-4 to TRBJ2-7; 7 bases map to TRBD1. This CDR3 contains 14 residues. V shed 6 bases and J 2 bases; nucleotides not matched to a gene: 7. CDR3 sequence: CASRSGTVAYEQYF. CDR3 DNA sequence: TGTGCCAGCAGATCCGGGACAGTGGCCTACGAGCAGTACTTC.

This chain joins TRBV7-2 and TRBJ2-1; D remains ambiguous. Trimming removed 1 base from V and 12 bases from J, with 10 bases in between. The germline V gene has CDR1 SGHTA and CDR2 FQGNSA. CDR3 size: 12 residues. In nucleotides, the CDR3 is TGTGCCAGCAGCTTAGTTCCTTCTGGGCAGTTCTTC. It encodes CASSLVPSGQFF.

V and J are TRBV2 and TRBJ2-1; D uncertain. CDR3 length: 11 amino acids. Germline V lookup: CDR1 SNHLY, CDR2 FYNNEI. Trimming removed 4 bases from V and 10 bases from J, with 8 bases in between. The CDR3 sequence: CASSGSPEQFF. CDR3 coding DNA: TGTGCCAGCAGTGGTAGTCCGGAGCAGTTCTTC.

In its sample, this clonotype was seen a few times. The chain combines TRBV6-2 or TRBV6-3 with TRBJ2-5, with D tentatively TRBD2 (6 bases). The V end lost 2 bases, the J end lost 1 base, and 8 bases lay between the germline ends. CDR3 size: 14 residues. Germline CDR1 and CDR2: MNHEY and SVGEGT. Written as DNA, the CDR3 is TGTGCCAGCAGTTACGCGGGGAGCCAAGAGACCCAGTACTTC. Amino acids: CASSYAGSQETQYF.